Described below is a single T cell receptor (beta chain) sequence and its context. This sample is part of a study of blood T cell repertoires in COVID-19. At the level of the study: Spain, Italy and the United States supplied samples that represented acute and convalescent COVID-19. In each case, the material was cDNA or gDNA derived from T cells, B-cell-depleted T cells, or PBMCs.

Clones were sequenced by immunoSEQ multiplex PCR, and TCRdb holds only the in-frame ones, with some missing. Here the sample spans roughly 150,000 clones, roughly 80% being singletons. CDR3 length: 17 residues. This receptor was taken from a man between 60 and 75 years old with acute or convalescent COVID-19. The sample consisted of peripheral blood. The chain is built from TRBV21-1 and TRBJ1-2; the table's D gene call, TRBD1, was not cross checked with the DNA. TRBV21-1 is annotated as a pseudogene. CDR3 nucleotide sequence: TGTGCCAGTAGACATTCAGTCAGGGGGAATTTGTACAATGGCTACACCTTC. Its protein product is CASRHSVRGNLYNGYTF.